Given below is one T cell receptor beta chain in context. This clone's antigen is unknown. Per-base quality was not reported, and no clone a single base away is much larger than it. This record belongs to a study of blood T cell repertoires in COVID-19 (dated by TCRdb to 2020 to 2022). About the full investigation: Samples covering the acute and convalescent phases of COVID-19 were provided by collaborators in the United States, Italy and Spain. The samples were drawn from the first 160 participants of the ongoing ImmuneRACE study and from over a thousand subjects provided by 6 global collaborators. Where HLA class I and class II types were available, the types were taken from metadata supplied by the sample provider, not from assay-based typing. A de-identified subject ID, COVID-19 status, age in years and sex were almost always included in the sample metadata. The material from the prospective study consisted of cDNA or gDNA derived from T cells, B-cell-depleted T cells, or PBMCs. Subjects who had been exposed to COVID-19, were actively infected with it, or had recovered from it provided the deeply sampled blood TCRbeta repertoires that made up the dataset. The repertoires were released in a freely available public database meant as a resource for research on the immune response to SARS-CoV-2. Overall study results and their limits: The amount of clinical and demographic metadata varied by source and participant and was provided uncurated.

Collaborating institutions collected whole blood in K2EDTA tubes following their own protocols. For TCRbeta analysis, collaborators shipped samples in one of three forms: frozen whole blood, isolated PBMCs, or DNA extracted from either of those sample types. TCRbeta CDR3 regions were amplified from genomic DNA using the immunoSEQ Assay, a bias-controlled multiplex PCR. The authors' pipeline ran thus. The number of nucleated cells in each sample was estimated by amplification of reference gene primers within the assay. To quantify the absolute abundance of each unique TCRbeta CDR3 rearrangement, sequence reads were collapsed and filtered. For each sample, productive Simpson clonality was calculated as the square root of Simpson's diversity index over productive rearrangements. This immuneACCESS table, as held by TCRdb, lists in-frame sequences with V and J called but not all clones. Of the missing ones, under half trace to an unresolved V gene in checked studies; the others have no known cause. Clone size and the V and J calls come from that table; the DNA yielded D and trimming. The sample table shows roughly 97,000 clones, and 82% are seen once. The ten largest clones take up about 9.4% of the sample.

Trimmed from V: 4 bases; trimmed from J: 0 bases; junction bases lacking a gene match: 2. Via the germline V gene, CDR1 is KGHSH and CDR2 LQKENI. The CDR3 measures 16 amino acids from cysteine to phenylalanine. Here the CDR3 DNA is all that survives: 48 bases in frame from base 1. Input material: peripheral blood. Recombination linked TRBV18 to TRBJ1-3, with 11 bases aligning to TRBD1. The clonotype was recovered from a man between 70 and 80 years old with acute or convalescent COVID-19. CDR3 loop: CASSQGQGDSGNTIYF. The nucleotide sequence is TGTGCCAGCTCACAGGGACAGGGGGACTCTGGAAACACCATATATTTT.